The entry below describes one TCR beta chain. Its antigen is not yet known. There are no base qualities to consult, and no much larger clone falls within one base. The instrument was an Illumina HiSeq 2500. Quantitative 5'-RACE with molecular barcodes was used to prepare TCR beta libraries. The authors' pipeline ran thus. A new computational method based on a probabilistic model of VDJ rearrangement was used to identify disease-linked TCR variants. The public reads were quality trimmed at Q25 with fastp and then assembled into clones with MiXCR by TCRdb, keeping productive beta chains. Rows matching on CDR3 protein sequence are summarized as one entry with the most common DNA and genes. These V and J calls rely on TCRdb rather than the paper's analysis. The sample table contains about 500,000 distinct CDR3 sequences; only one count was recorded for 10% to 15% of them. Of the sample, about 6.8% is held by the ten largest clones.

The sample originates from a study of CD8 T cells in ankylosing spondylitis (dated by TCRdb to about 2017). A note on the overall study: The study profiled T cell receptor beta repertoires in healthy donors and ankylosing spondylitis patients to find disease-linked TCR variants. The full study cohort was made up of 20 to 25 ankylosing spondylitis patients and 108 healthy donors. Samples of peripheral blood were taken, and for ankylosing spondylitis patients, synovial fluid was collected as well.

Broader findings and caveats from the paper: A TCR beta motif made up of several highly homologous amino acid variants appeared to be characteristic of blood from ankylosing spondylitis patients. Some of the motif variants had been reported before in the synovial fluid and blood of reactive arthritis patients, a finding that suggests common disease-initiation mechanisms. The disease-linked clones were reported to be significantly enriched in matched synovial fluid samples from ankylosing spondylitis patients. The disease-linked clones had a CD8+ phenotype and were found at relatively low frequencies in peripheral blood.

The sequence came from a male donor with ankylosing spondylitis. Sequencing was performed on blood, either unsorted or a sorted T cell fraction (not recorded which).

The nucleotides are TGCAGCGTCAGGGGGTATACCTACAATGAGCAGTTCTTC. This codes for CSVRGYTYNEQFF. Rearrangement joined TRBV29-1 to TRBJ2-1; 7 bases in the middle match TRBD1. The germline V gene yields SQVTM for CDR1 and ANQGSEA for CDR2. The CDR3 runs 13 residues from the cysteine to the phenylalanine. Only the CDR3 portion is preserved as DNA: 39 bases, with reading frame beginning at the first base. The germline V and J ends show losses of 6 bases and 2 bases respectively, and no gene match explains 4 bases of the junction.